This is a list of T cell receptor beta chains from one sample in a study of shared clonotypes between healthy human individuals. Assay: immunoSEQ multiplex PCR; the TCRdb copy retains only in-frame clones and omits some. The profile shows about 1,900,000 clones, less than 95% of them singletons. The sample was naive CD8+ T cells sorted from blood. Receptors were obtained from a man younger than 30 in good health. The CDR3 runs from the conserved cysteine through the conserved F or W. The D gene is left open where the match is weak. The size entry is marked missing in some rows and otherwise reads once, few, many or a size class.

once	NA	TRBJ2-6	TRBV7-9	TGTGCCAGCAGCCGACAGAGCTCTGGGGCCAACGTCCTGACTTTC	CASSRQSSGANVLTF
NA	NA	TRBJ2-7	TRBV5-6	TGTGCCAGCAGCTTGGGGGATGCGCTATACGAGCAGTACTTC	CASSLGDALYEQYF
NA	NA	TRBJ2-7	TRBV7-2	TGTGCCAGCAGCTTAGACGGATACTACGAGCAGTACTTC	CASSLDGYYEQYF
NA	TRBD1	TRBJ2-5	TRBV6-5	TGTGCCAGCAGTTATTCTACAGGGGGACAAGAGACCCAGTACTTC	CASSYSTGGQETQYF
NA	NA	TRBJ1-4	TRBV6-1	TGTGCCAGCAGTGAACAGAATGAAAAACTGTTTTTT	CASSEQNEKLFF
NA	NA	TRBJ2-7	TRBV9	TGTGCCAGCAGCGTAACCGCGAGCTCCTACGAGCAGTACTTC	CASSVTASSYEQYF
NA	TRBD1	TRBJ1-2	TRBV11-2	TGTGCCAGCAGCTTAGATCAGGCCGGGGGGACAGGGGTTGGAGGCTACACCTTC	CASSLDQAGGTGVGGYTF
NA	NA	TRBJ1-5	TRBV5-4	TGTGCCAGCAGCTTGGGGCAGGGGAGCAATCAGCCCCAGCATTTT	CASSLGQGSNQPQHF
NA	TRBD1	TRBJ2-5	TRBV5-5	TGTGCCAGCAGCTCGACAGGGGGCAGGGAGACCCAGTACTTC	CASSSTGGRETQYF
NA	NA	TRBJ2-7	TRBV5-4	TGTGCCAGCAGCATAGGACCGCCCTACGAGCAGTACTTC	CASSIGPPYEQYF
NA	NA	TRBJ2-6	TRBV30	TGTGCCTGGAGCGACAGCTCTGGGGCCAACGTCCTGACTTTC	CAWSDSSGANVLTF
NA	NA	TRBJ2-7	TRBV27	TGTGCCAGCCGCGTCACGGGGTCCTACGAGCAGTACTTC	CASRVTGSYEQYF
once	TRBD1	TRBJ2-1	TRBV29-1	TGCAGCGTTGAAGGGGAGCCCGACAGGGAATACAATGAGCAGTTCTTC	CSVEGEPDREYNEQFF
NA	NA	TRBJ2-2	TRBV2	TGTGCCAGCAGTTCGACAGGGGAGGGCACCGGGGAGCTGTTTTTT	CASSSTGEGTGELFF
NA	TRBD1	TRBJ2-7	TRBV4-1	TGCGCCAGCAGCCAAGGGGGGACAGGGGCCGGAGAGCAGTACTTC	CASSQGGTGAGEQYF
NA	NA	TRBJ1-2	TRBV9	TGTGCCAGCAGCGTAGCTCCGGGACAACCTTTCTATGGCTACACCTTC	CASSVAPGQPFYGYTF
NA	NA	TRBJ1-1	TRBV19	TGTGCCAGTAGTATAGAAGTGCCTGCGAAAACTGAAGCTTTCTTT	CASSIEVPAKTEAFF
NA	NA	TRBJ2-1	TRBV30	TGTGCCTGGATTTCGGAAACCTACAATGAGCAGTTCTTC	CAWISETYNEQFF
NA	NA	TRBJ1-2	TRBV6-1	TGTGCCAGCAGTGGGGGTACAGCTTCCTATGGCTACACCTTC	CASSGGTASYGYTF
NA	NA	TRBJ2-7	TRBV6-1	TGTGCCAGCAGTGAATGGGGGGACGAGCAGTACTTC	CASSEWGDEQYF
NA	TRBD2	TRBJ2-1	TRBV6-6	TGTGCCAGCAGTTACGTAGGGAGGGGAGAGCAGTTCTTC	CASSYVGRGEQFF
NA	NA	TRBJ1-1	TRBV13	TGTGCCAGCAGCTTATCAGGGAACACTGAAGCTTTCTTT	CASSLSGNTEAFF